This T cell receptor (beta chain) was identified in a study of blood T cell repertoires in COVID-19. Whole-study context: The origin of the acute and convalescent COVID-19 samples was the United States, Italy and Spain.

Per the original methods: Reference gene primer amplification yielded estimated nucleated cell counts. Here immunoSEQ multiplex PCR was the method, and the copy in TCRdb shows in-frame clones only, minus some. V, J and clone size are taken as reported in that table, and D and trimming were inferred from the DNA itself. The sample holds approximately 180,000 clones, about 80% seen once. V gave up 6 bases and J gave up 7 bases; unmatched junction bases: 8. Germline V lookup: CDR1 ENHRY, CDR2 SYGVKD. The CDR3 runs 15 residues. The rearrangement uses TRBV10-3 and TRBJ2-1, with 11 positions matching TRBD2. Material for sequencing was peripheral blood. This receptor was obtained from a woman between 70 and 85 years old with acute or convalescent COVID-19. CDR3 region: CAIRPGTSGQNEQFF. The CDR3 DNA reads TGTGCCATCAGACCCGGGACTAGCGGTCAAAATGAGCAGTTCTTC.